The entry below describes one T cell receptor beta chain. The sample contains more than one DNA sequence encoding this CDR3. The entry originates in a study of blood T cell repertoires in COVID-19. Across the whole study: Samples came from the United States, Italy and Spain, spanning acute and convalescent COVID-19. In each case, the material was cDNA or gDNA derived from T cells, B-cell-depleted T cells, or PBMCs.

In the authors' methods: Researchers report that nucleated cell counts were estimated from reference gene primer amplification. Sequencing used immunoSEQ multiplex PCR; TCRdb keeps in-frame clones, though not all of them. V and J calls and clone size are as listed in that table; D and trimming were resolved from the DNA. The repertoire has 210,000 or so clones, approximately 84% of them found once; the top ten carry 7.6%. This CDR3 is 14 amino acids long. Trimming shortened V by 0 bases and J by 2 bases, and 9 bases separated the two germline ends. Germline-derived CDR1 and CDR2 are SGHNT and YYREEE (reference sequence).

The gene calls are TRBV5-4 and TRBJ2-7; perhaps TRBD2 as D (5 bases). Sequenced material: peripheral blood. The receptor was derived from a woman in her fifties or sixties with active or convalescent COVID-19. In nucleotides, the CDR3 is TGTGCCAGCAGCTTGGGAGGGTCGACCTACGAGCAGTACGTC. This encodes CASSLGGSTYEQYV.